The 3 T cell receptor beta chains given below trace back to one sample, sequenced in a study of cytomegalovirus exposure and HLA in healthy donors. The primer mix had 60 Vbeta and 13 Jbeta primers. Here immunoSEQ multiplex PCR was the method, and the copy in TCRdb shows in-frame clones only, minus some. The table records around 130,000 clones, 60% to 80% of them present only once. Sequencing was carried out using PBMCs. The source of these receptors is a woman aged 55-69 years in good health and CMV-seropositive.

The CDR3 DNA reads as TGCAGCGTTGGGAGGGGTGGCTACGAGCAGTACTTC. Residues: CSVGRGGYEQYF. The chain recombines TRBV29-1 with TRBJ2-7, with D possibly matching TRBD2 (6 bases). Trimming left V 4 bases short and J 3 bases short, with 10 bases between. The germline CDR1 and CDR2 sequences are SQVTM and ANQGSEA. This CDR3 spans 12 amino acids.

The chain couples TRBV10-2 to TRBJ1-1, with no clear D. The CDR3 is 13 amino acids. V was pared by 3 bases and J by 1 base, with 6 bases between. Germline lookup yields CDR1 WSHSY and CDR2 SAAADI. The CDR3 region has the DNA TGCGCCAGCAGTGAAACTGGGAACACTGAAGCTTTCTTT. Translated, it gives CASSETGNTEAFF.

The chain links TRBV6-1 to TRBJ2-7; maybe TRBD2 (6 bases). This CDR3 spans 15 amino acids. Germline V gives CDR1 MNHNS, CDR2 SASEGT. Trimming removed 6 bases from V and 4 bases from J, with 19 bases in between. This CDR3 reads CASRDASTAGYEQYF. The CDR3 DNA follows: TGTGCCAGCAGGGATGCCTCTACCGCGGGGTACGAGCAGTACTTC.